This section outlines one T cell receptor (beta chain) sequence together with its context. Its antigen is still unknown. The sample comes from a study of T cells in Graves' hyperthyroidism and ophthalmopathy. The wider study: Peripheral blood was secured at the point of initial diagnosis, before any treatment.

Template material for amplifying TCR beta CDR3 regions consisted of RNA transcripts. During a first-round RT-PCR of the TCR CDR3, the HTBI primer set was used. TCRdb processed the multiplex PCR reads anew with MiXCR; each CDR3 protein has one entry. The table shows hundreds of thousands of distinct CDR3 sequences, with roughly 14% occurring only once. Those patients with uncontrolled infection, other autoimmune disease, pregnancy or lactation were excluded. Using 10 ml of fresh peripheral blood, PBMCs were prepared. Study-level points and caveats: The majority of expanded thyroid clonotypes above 0.001 also appeared in blood.

The CDR3 covers 14 residues. Per germline, CDR1 MGHRA and CDR2 YSYEKL. V was clipped by 4 bases and J by 6 bases; unmatched bases: 8. Sequencing was done on a sample of blood. This TCR was sampled from a woman aged 35 to 49 with Graves' ophthalmopathy. The chain joins TRBV4-1 to TRBJ1-1; 7 positions agree with TRBD1. The CDR3 is CASSPQGTASEAFF. The DNA for the CDR3 is TGCGCCAGCAGCCCACAGGGGACGGCCTCTGAAGCTTTCTTT.